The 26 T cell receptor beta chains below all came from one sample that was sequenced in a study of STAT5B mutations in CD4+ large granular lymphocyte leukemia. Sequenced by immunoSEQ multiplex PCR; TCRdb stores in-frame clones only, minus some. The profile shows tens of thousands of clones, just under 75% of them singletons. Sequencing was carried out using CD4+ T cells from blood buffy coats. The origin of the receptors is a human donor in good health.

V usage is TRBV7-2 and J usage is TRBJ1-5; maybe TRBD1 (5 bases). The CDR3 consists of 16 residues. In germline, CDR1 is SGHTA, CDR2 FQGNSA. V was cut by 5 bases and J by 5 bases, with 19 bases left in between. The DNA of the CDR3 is TGTGCCAGCAGCCGTTTGGCGCGGCAGGGCTATCAGCCCCAGCATTTT. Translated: CASSRLARQGYQPQHF.

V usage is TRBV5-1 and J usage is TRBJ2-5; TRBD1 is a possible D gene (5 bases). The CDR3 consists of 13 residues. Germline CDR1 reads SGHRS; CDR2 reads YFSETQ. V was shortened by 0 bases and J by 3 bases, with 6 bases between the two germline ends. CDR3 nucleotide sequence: TGCGCCAGCAGCTTGGCCAGGGAAGAGACCCAGTACTTC. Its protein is CASSLAREETQYF.

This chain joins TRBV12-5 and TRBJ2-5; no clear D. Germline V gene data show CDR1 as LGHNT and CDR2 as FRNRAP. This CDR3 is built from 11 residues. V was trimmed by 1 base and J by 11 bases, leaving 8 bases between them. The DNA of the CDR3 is TGTGCTAGTGGTTTGGACACTAAACAGTACTTC. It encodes CASGLDTKQYF.

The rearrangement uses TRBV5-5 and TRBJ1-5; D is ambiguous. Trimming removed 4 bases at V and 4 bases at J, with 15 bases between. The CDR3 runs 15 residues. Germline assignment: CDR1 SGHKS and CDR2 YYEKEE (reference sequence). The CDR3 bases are TGTGCCAGCAGCCTGAGGGCAGACGTAAATCAGCCCCAGCATTTT. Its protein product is CASSLRADVNQPQHF.

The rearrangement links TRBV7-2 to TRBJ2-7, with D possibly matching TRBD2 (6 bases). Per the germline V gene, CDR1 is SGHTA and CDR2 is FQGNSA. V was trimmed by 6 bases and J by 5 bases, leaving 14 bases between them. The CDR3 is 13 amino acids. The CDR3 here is CASRRGGFDEQYF. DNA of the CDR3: TGTGCCAGCAGACGTGGAGGGTTCGACGAGCAGTACTTC.

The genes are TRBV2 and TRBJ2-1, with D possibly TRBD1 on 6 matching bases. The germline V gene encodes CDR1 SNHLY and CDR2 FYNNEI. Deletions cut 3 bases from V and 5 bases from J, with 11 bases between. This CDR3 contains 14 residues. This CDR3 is CASSEGHLNNEQFF. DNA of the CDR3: TGTGCCAGCAGTGAGGGACATCTTAACAATGAGCAGTTCTTC.

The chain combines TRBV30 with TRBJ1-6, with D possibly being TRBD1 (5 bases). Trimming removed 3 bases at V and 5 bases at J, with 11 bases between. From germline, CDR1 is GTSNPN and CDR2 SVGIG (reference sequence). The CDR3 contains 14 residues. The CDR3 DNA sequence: TGTGCCTGGAGGCTGTGGGGGGATAATTCACCCCTCCACTTT. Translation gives CAWRLWGDNSPLHF.

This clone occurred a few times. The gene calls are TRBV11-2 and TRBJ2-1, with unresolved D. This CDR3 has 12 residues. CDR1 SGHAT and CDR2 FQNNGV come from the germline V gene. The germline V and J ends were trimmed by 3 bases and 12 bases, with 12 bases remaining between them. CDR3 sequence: CASSFAQRPQFF. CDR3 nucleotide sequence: TGTGCCAGCAGCTTTGCCCAGCGCCCGCAGTTCTTC.

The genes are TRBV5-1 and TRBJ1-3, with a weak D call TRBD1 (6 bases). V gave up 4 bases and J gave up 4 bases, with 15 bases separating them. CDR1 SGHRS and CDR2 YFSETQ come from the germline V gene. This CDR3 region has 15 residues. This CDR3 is CASSLDRTPGNTIYF. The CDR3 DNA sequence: TGCGCCAGCAGCCTCGACAGGACCCCGGGAAACACCATATATTTT.

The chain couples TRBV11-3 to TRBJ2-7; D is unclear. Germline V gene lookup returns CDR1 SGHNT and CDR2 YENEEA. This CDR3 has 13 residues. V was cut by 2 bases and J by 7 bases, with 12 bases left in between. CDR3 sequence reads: CASSLFPPLEQYF. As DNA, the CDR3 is TGTGCCAGCAGCTTATTCCCCCCTCTGGAGCAGTACTTC.

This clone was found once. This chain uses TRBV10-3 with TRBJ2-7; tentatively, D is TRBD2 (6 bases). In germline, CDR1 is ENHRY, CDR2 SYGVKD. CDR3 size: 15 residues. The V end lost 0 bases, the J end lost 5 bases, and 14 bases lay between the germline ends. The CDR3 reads CAISESVGGINEQYF. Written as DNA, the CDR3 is TGTGCCATCAGTGAGTCTGTGGGAGGTATCAACGAGCAGTACTTC.

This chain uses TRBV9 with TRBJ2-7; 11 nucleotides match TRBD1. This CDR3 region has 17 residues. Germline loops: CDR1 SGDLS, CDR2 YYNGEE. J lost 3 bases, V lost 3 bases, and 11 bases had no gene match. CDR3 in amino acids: CASSEMDRTGGNYEQYF. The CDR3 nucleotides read TGTGCCAGCAGCGAGATGGACCGGACAGGGGGCAACTACGAGCAGTACTTC.

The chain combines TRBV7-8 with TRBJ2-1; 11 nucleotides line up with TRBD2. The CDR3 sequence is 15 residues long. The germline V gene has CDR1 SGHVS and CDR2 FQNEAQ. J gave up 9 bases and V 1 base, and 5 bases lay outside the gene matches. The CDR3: CASSLVVAGGGEQFF. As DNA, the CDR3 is TGTGCCAGCAGCTTAGTTGTAGCGGGAGGGGGTGAGCAGTTCTTC.

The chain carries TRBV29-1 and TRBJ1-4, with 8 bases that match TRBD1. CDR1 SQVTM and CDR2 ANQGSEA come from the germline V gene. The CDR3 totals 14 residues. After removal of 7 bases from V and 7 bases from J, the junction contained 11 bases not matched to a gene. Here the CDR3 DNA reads TGCAGCGCACGAACATTCAGGGGGCCTGAAAAACTGTTTTTT. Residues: CSARTFRGPEKLFF.

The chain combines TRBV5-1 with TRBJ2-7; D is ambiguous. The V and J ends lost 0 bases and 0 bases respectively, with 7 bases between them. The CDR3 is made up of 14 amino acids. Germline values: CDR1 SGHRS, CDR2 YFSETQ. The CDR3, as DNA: TGCGCCAGCAGCTTGGGGGTCCGCTCCTACGAGCAGTACTTC. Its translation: CASSLGVRSYEQYF.

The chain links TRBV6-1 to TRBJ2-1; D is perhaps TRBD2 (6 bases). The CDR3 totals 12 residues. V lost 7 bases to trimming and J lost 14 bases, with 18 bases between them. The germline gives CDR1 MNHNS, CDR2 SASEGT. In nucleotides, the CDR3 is TGTGCCAGCAAAACTGGCCCTCGGGAGAAGTTCTTC. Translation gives CASKTGPREKFF.

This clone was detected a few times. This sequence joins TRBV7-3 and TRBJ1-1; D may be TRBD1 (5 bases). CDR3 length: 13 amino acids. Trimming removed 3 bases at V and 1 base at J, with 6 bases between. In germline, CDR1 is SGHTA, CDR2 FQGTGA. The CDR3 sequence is CASSFRENTEAFF. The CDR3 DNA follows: TGTGCCAGCAGCTTCAGGGAGAACACTGAAGCTTTCTTT. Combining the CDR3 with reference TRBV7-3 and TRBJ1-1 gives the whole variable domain GAGVSQTPSNKVTEKGKYVELRCDPISGHTALYWYRQSLGQGPEFLIYFQGTGAADDSGLPNDRFFAVRPEGSVSTLKIQRTERGDSAVYLCASSFRENTEAFFGQGTRLTVV.

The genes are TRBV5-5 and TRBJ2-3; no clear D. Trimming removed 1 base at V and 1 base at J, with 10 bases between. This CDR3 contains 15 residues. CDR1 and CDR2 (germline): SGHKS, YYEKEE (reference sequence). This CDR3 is CASSLSLWRTDTQYF. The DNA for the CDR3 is TGTGCCAGCAGCTTGAGTCTTTGGCGCACAGATACGCAGTATTTT. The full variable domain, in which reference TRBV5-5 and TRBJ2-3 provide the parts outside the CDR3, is DAGVTQSPTHLIKTRGQQVTLRCSPISGHKSVSWYQQVLGQGPQFIFQYYEKEERGRGNFPDRFSARQFPNYSSELNVNALLLGDSALYLCASSLSLWRTDTQYFGPGTRLTVL.

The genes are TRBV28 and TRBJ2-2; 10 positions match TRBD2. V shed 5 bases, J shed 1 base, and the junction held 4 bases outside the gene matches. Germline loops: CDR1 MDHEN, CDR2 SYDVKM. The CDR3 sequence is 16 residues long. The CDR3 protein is CASSPLAGLNTGELFF. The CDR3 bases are TGTGCCAGCAGTCCACTAGCGGGATTGAACACCGGGGAGCTGTTTTTT. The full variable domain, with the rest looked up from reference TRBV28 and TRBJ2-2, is DVKVTQSSRYLVKRTGEKVFLECVQDMDHENMFWYRQDPGLGLRLIYFSYDVKMKEKGDIPEGYSVSREKKERFSLILESASTNQTSMYLCASSPLAGLNTGELFFGEGSRLTVL.

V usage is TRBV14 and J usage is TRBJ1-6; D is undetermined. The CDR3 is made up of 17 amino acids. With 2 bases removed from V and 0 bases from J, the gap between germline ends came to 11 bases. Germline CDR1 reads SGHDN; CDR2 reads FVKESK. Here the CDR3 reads CASSQTGRSSYNSPLHF. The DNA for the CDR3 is TGTGCCAGCAGCCAAACCGGAAGAAGCTCCTATAATTCACCCCTCCACTTT.

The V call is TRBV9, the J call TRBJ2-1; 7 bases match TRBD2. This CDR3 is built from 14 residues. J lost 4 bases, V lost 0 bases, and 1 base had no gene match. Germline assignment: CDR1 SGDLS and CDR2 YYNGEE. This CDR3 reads CASSVAREYNEQFF. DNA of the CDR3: TGTGCCAGCAGCGTAGCGCGGGAGTACAATGAGCAGTTCTTC.

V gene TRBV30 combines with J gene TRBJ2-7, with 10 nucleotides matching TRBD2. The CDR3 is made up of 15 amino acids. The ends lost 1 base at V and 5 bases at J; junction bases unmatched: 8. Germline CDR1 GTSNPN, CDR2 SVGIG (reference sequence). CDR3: CAWSGASGRLDEQYF. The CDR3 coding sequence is TGTGCCTGGAGTGGCGCTAGCGGGAGATTGGACGAGCAGTACTTC.

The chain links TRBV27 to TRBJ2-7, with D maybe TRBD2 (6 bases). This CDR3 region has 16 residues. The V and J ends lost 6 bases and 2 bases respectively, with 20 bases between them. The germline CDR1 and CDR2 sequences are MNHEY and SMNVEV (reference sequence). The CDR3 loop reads CASSPFGGSKAYEQYF. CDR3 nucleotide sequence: TGTGCCAGCAGCCCCTTCGGGGGTTCTAAAGCCTACGAGCAGTACTTC.

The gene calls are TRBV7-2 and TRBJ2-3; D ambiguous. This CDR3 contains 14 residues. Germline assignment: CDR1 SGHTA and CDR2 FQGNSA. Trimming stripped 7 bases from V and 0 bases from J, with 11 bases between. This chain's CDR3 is CASTNGRSTDTQYF. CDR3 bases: TGTGCCAGCACCAATGGGCGGAGCACAGATACGCAGTATTTT.

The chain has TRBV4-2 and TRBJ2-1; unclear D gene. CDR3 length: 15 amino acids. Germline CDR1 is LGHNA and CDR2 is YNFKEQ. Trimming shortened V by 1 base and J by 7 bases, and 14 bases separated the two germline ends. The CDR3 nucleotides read TGTGCCAGCAGCCAAGGAGGCGCCAGCTTAAATGAGCAGTTCTTC. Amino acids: CASSQGGASLNEQFF.

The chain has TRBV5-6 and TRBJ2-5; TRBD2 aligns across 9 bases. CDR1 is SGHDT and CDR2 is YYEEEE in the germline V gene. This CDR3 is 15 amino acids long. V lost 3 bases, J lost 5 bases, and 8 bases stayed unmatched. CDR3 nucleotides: TGTGCCAGCAGCTCCGGGGTAGCGGGAGACGAGACCCAGTACTTC. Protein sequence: CASSSGVAGDETQYF.